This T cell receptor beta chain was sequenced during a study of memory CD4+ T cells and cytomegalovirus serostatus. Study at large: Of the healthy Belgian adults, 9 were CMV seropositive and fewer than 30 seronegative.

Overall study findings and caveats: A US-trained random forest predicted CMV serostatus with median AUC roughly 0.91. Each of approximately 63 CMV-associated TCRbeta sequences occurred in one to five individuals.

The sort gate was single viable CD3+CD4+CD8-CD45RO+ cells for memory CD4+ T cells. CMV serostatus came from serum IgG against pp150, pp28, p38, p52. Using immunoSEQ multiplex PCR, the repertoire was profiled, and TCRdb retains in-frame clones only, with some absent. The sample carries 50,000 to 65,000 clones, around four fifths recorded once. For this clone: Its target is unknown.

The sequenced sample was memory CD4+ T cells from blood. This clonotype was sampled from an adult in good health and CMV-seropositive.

For the CDR3, the DNA is TGTGCCAGCAGCTTGTCAGGGACAGCGAACACCGGGGAGCTGTTTTTT. Translating gives CASSLSGTANTGELFF. The chain combines TRBV5-5 with TRBJ2-2, with 7 bases matching TRBD1. CDR1 SGHKS and CDR2 YYEKEE come from the germline V gene (reference sequence). With 1 base clipped from V and 0 bases from J, the junction kept 3 bases outside the gene matches. The CDR3 sequence is 16 residues long.